Shown below are 19 T cell receptor beta chains from a single sample sequenced in a study of blood T cell repertoires in COVID-19. Libraries were prepared by immunoSEQ multiplex PCR; TCRdb keeps only in-frame clonotypes and omits some of them. The sample includes about 210,000 clones, roughly 86% of them seen just once. Material for sequencing was peripheral blood. Every receptor here comes from a woman aged 40 to 50 with acute or convalescent COVID-19.

DNA for the CDR3: TGTGCCAGCAGCGCGCGGGACAGCGTCCTGAACACTGAAGCTTTCTTT. Its translation is CASSARDSVLNTEAFF. The chain recombines TRBV9 with TRBJ1-1, with 7 bases fitting TRBD1. Germline V gene lookup returns CDR1 SGDLS and CDR2 YYNGEE. J gave up 0 bases and V 3 bases, and 8 bases lay outside the gene matches. The CDR3 consists of 16 residues.

The chain recombines TRBV29-1 with TRBJ2-5, with 14 bases that match TRBD2. Looked up from germline, CDR1 is SQVTM and CDR2 is ANQGSEA. The CDR3 is 14 amino acids. Trimming removed 6 bases from V and 9 bases from J; junction bases left unmatched: 9. The CDR3 nucleotides are TGCAGCGTAGAGGGACTAGCGGGAGTTAAGGCCCAGTACTTC. The encoded protein is CSVEGLAGVKAQYF.

In its sample, this clone was seen a few times. This chain links TRBV7-7 with TRBJ2-1, with 9 bases that match TRBD2. J gave up 8 bases and V 3 bases, and 2 bases lay outside the gene matches. The germline gives CDR1 SSHAT, CDR2 FNYEAQ (reference sequence). CDR3 length equals 13 residues. In DNA, the CDR3 is TGTGCCAGCAGCTTGGTAGCGGGGGATGAGCAGTTCTTC. Protein sequence: CASSLVAGDEQFF. Variable domain in full (rest from reference TRBV7-7 and TRBJ2-1): GAGVSQSPRYKVTKRGQDVTLRCDPISSHATLYWYQQALGQGPEFLTYFNYEAQPDKSGLPSDRFSAERPEGSISTLTIQRTEQRDSAMYRCASSLVAGDEQFFGPGTRLTVL.

This rearrangement joins TRBV5-6 to TRBJ1-4, with 9 bases fitting TRBD1. The CDR3 runs to 14 residues. V was pared by 4 bases and J by 8 bases, with 6 bases of the junction left unmatched. CDR1 and CDR2 from the germline V gene are SGHDT and YYEEEE. The CDR3 sequence is CASSQTGGREKLFF. The CDR3 nucleotides are TGTGCCAGCAGCCAAACAGGGGGCCGGGAAAAACTGTTTTTT.

The chain links TRBV7-2 to TRBJ2-7, with 10 positions matching TRBD2. The CDR3 has 15 amino acids. V gave up 5 bases and J gave up 2 bases; unmatched junction bases: 6. The germline V gene has CDR1 SGHTA and CDR2 FQGNSA. CDR3 in DNA: TGTGCCAGCAGCCTGAAAGCGGGAGGGCCCTACGAGCAGTACTTC. This encodes CASSLKAGGPYEQYF.

This rearrangement joins TRBV2 to TRBJ2-1, with D perhaps TRBD2 (5 bases). CDR1 and CDR2 (germline): SNHLY, FYNNEI. The V gene lost 3 bases and the J gene lost 7 bases, with 10 bases spanning the gap. CDR3 size: 13 residues. The CDR3 DNA reads TGTGCCAGCAGTGAGTTCAGGACTAATGAGCAGTTCTTC. Its protein is CASSEFRTNEQFF. The full variable domain, its missing parts supplied by reference TRBV2 and TRBJ2-1, is EPEVTQTPSHQVTQMGQEVILRCVPISNHLYFYWYRQILGQKVEFLVSFYNNEISEKSEIFDDQFSVERPDGSNFTLKIRSTKLEDSAMYFCASSEFRTNEQFFGPGTRLTVL.

CDR3 bases: TGTGCCAGCAGCAGGTCAACAGGGGGCGGGGGAACAGATACGCAGTATTTT. This encodes CASSRSTGGGGTDTQYF. This rearrangement joins TRBV7-7 to TRBJ2-3, with 9 bases lining up with TRBD1. This CDR3 contains 17 residues. Germline CDR1 SSHAT, CDR2 FNYEAQ (reference sequence). Trimming removed 5 bases from V and 3 bases from J; junction bases left unmatched: 12. The full variable domain, completed using reference TRBV7-7 and TRBJ2-3, is GAGVSQSPRYKVTKRGQDVTLRCDPISSHATLYWYQQALGQGPEFLTYFNYEAQPDKSGLPSDRFSAERPEGSISTLTIQRTEQRDSAMYRCASSRSTGGGGTDTQYFGPGTRLTVL.

CDR3 nucleotide sequence: TGTGCCAGCAGCCAAGTCCGCGGGGGTGAGCAGTACTTC. Translated: CASSQVRGGEQYF. The chain links TRBV3-1 (or the pseudogene TRBV3-2) to TRBJ2-7; 7 bases fit TRBD2. This CDR3 is 13 amino acids long. V gave up 1 base and J gave up 7 bases; unmatched junction bases: 4. The V gene's germline CDR1 is LGHDT and CDR2 YNNKEL (reference sequence).

This clone came up once. The V gene is TRBV13, the J gene TRBJ2-2; D unclear. Trimming pared 0 bases from V and 6 bases from J, leaving 8 bases between. Germline V gene data show CDR1 as PRHDT and CDR2 as FYEKMQ (reference sequence). The CDR3 length is 14 residues. The CDR3, as DNA: TGTGCCAGCAGCTTAGGGTTCTCCGCCGGGGAGCTGTTTTTT. It translates to CASSLGFSAGELFF.

The V call is TRBV19, the J call TRBJ2-3; the match to TRBD2 covers 7 bases. J was trimmed by 2 bases and V by 0 bases; bases with no gene match: 5. The CDR3 extends over 16 amino acids. Germline V gene sequence: CDR1 LNHDA, CDR2 SQIVND (reference sequence). In DNA, the CDR3 is TGTGCCAGTAGTATAGACCAGCGGGGACCCACAGATACGCAGTATTTT. Encoded protein: CASSIDQRGPTDTQYF.

V gene TRBV4-1 combines with J gene TRBJ2-3; 9 bases align to TRBD2. Germline loops: CDR1 MGHRA, CDR2 YSYEKL. After removal of 2 bases from V and 3 bases from J, the junction contained 6 bases not matched to a gene. This CDR3 is built from 16 residues. CDR3 protein: CASSQLPGLATDTQYF. CDR3 DNA sequence: TGCGCCAGCAGCCAACTACCGGGACTAGCAACAGATACGCAGTATTTT.

This clone has only a few counts. The chain joins TRBV11-2 to TRBJ1-1; D gene uncertain. The V and J ends lost 5 bases and 3 bases respectively, with 13 bases between them. From germline, CDR1 is SGHAT and CDR2 FQNNGV. The CDR3 totals 14 residues. Written as DNA, the CDR3 is TGTGCCAGCAGCCTTACAACAGTGGACACTGAAGCTTTCTTT. Encoded protein: CASSLTTVDTEAFF.

The chain recombines TRBV27 with TRBJ2-7; TRBD1 aligns across 12 bases. This CDR3 comprises 15 residues. Germline CDR1 is MNHEY and CDR2 is SMNVEV (reference sequence). J gave up 1 base and V 4 bases, and 2 bases lay outside the gene matches. CDR3: CASSSGQGASYEQYF. The DNA of the CDR3 is TGTGCCAGCAGTTCGGGACAGGGGGCATCCTACGAGCAGTACTTC.

The chain is built from TRBV6-5 and TRBJ2-3; TRBD1 is a possible D gene (5 bases). The V end lost 2 bases, the J end lost 1 base, and 10 bases lay between the germline ends. There are 15 residues in the CDR3. From germline, CDR1 is MNHEY and CDR2 SVGAGI. The CDR3 DNA reads as TGTGCCAGCAGTTACACAGGTACTCGCACAGATACGCAGTATTTT. Its translation: CASSYTGTRTDTQYF.

This clone was seen more than once but under ten times. The chain links TRBV12-3 or TRBV12-4 to TRBJ2-7; no definite D call. V was shortened by 6 bases and J by 2 bases, with 11 bases between the two germline ends. This CDR3 comprises 13 residues. CDR3 DNA: TGTGCCAGCAGGGCGGCAGAGACCTACGAGCAGTACTTC. This encodes CASRAAETYEQYF.

V is TRBV10-3 and J is TRBJ2-3; 8 positions match TRBD1. The junction had 7 bases not matched to a gene; V was cut back by 6 bases and J by 2 bases. The germline V gene has CDR1 ENHRY and CDR2 SYGVKD. The CDR3 totals 15 residues. The CDR3 loop is CAIRNDRGYTDTQYF. CDR3 nucleotide sequence: TGTGCCATCAGAAACGACAGGGGATACACAGATACGCAGTATTTT.

This clone was found a few times. The chain combines TRBV5-1 with TRBJ2-5, with TRBD2 matching over 16 bases. CDR1 and CDR2 from the germline V gene are SGHRS and YFSETQ. This CDR3 has 16 residues. The V gene end was trimmed by 3 bases and the J gene end by 4 bases; junction bases not matched to a gene: 3. The CDR3 reads CASSSGLAGGPETQYF. In DNA form, the CDR3 reads TGCGCCAGCAGCTCGGGACTAGCGGGAGGGCCAGAGACCCAGTACTTC.

The chain couples TRBV6-2 or TRBV6-3 to TRBJ1-5; D not certain. Germline V gene sequence: CDR1 MNHEY, CDR2 SVGEGT. The ends were cut back, 5 bases at V and 9 bases at J, with 23 bases in the middle. The length of the CDR3 is 16 residues. The CDR3, as DNA: TGTGCCAGCAGTGACAAAAGGTGGTTAGACGACGGGCCCCAGCATTTT. It translates to CASSDKRWLDDGPQHF.

The chain couples TRBV12-3 or TRBV12-4 to TRBJ2-7; D is perhaps TRBD1 (6 bases). The V and J ends lost 8 bases and 3 bases respectively, with 14 bases between them. This CDR3 is 13 amino acids long. The CDR3 here is CASLRTGNYEQYF. CDR3 DNA sequence: TGTGCCAGCTTGCGAACAGGGAACTACGAGCAGTACTTC.